The 10 T cell receptor beta chains in this list originate from one sample, sequenced in a study of OX40 agonist ivuxolimab in advanced cancers. Sequencing used immunoSEQ multiplex PCR; TCRdb keeps in-frame clones, though not all of them. The sample holds 94,000 or so clones, roughly 84% seen once. The specimen comprised CD4+ or CD8+ T cells sorted from blood, sampled in a trial of the OX40 agonist ivuxolimab. The receptors stem from an adult with an advanced solid tumor such as melanoma, head and neck, liver or kidney cancer.

This sequence joins TRBV6-6 and TRBJ1-1; D uncertain. Germline V lookup: CDR1 MNHNY, CDR2 SVGAGI (reference sequence). The CDR3 loop spans 13 amino acids. Trimming took 8 bases from V and 4 from J, leaving 14 bases between them. DNA of the CDR3: TGTGCCAGCGCCGACCTGGTGAGCACTGAAGCTTTCTTT. Protein: CASADLVSTEAFF.

A few counts support this clone. The chain uses TRBV5-3 and TRBJ1-2, with TRBD1 matching over 8 bases. TRBV5-3 is labeled an ORF, and its function is uncertain. V shed 2 bases, J shed 6 bases, and the junction held 9 bases outside the gene matches. The CDR3 extends over 15 amino acids. CDR3 nucleotides: TGTGCCAGAAGCTTAAAACAGGGGGTTGAGAATGGCTACACCTTC. Its translation is CARSLKQGVENGYTF.

The chain uses TRBV12-5 and TRBJ1-3, with TRBD1 identical over 10 bases. CDR3 length: 18 amino acids. From germline, CDR1 is LGHNT and CDR2 FRNRAP. The V segment lost 5 bases and the J segment 2 bases; nucleotides outside the gene matches: 12. This chain's CDR3 is CASGPEGDRGIAGNTIYF. CDR3 nucleotides: TGTGCTAGTGGTCCCGAGGGGGACAGGGGTATTGCTGGAAACACCATATATTTT.

V usage is TRBV11-2 and J usage is TRBJ1-2; D possibly corresponds to TRBD1 (5 bases). The V and J ends lost 4 bases and 1 base respectively, with 16 bases between them. The CDR3 contains 16 residues. Per germline, CDR1 SGHAT and CDR2 FQNNGV. The CDR3 spells CASSSRDSRFNYGYTF. CDR3 DNA sequence: TGTGCCAGCAGCTCACGGGACTCCCGATTTAACTATGGCTACACCTTC.

This chain uses TRBV4-2 with TRBJ1-4; D gene unclear. The CDR3 contains 15 residues. V was clipped by 9 bases and J by 3 bases, with 17 bases between them. The germline CDR1 and CDR2 sequences are LGHNA and YNFKEQ. CDR3 residues: CASRSLDGSNEKLFF. The CDR3, as DNA: TGTGCCAGTAGATCTCTGGACGGTTCTAATGAAAAACTGTTTTTT.

The chain carries TRBV4-1 and TRBJ2-2; D is possibly TRBD2 (6 bases). Germline V gene data show CDR1 as MGHRA and CDR2 as YSYEKL. The length of the CDR3 is 16 residues. V was shortened by 3 bases and J by 4 bases, with 15 bases between the two germline ends. The CDR3 region is CASSHWGLNSTGELFF. CDR3 nucleotide sequence: TGCGCCAGCAGCCACTGGGGACTTAACAGCACCGGGGAGCTGTTTTTT.

The table lists this clone with a few counts. The rearrangement joins TRBV2 to TRBJ1-5, with D possibly being TRBD1 (6 bases). Germline CDR1 and CDR2: SNHLY and FYNNEI. Trimming cost V 7 bases and J 5 bases, with 12 bases left between them. The CDR3 is 13 amino acids. Written as DNA, the CDR3 is TGTGCCAGCAACGAAAGACAGGATCAGCCCCAGCATTTT. Translated: CASNERQDQPQHF.

The chain joins TRBV2 to TRBJ1-1, with 8 bases aligning to TRBD1. CDR3 length: 16 residues. CDR1 is SNHLY, CDR2 FYNNEI, per germline. V dropped 3 bases and J dropped 4; count of bases not matched to a gene: 10. CDR3 sequence (DNA): TGTGCCAGCAGTGAGGCCCGGACAGGGACTGGCACTGAAGCTTTCTTT. Translated: CASSEARTGTGTEAFF.

V is TRBV27 and J is TRBJ1-6; TRBD1 aligns across 7 bases. Trimming removed 7 bases from V and 5 bases from J; junction bases left unmatched: 8. The CDR3 has 15 amino acids. Germline loops: CDR1 MNHEY, CDR2 SMNVEV (reference sequence). The CDR3 region has the DNA TGTGCCAGCAACCCCGAGGGGGCCAATAATTCACCCCTCCACTTT. Its translation: CASNPEGANNSPLHF.

The table lists this clone with a few counts. The chain is built from TRBV7-2 and TRBJ2-5, with 8 bases aligning to TRBD2. J was trimmed by 5 bases and V by 0 bases; bases with no gene match: 8. The CDR3 runs 16 residues. The germline gives CDR1 SGHTA, CDR2 FQGNSA. CDR3 DNA sequence: TGTGCCAGCAGCTTAGCCGGGGCTAGCGGGTTGGAGACCCAGTACTTC. Encoded protein: CASSLAGASGLETQYF.